The 25 T cell receptor beta chains reported below all come from one sample, sequenced in a study of early T cells in non-severe SARS-CoV-2 infection. From the 5' RACE reads, TCRdb called clonotypes with MiXCR, one entry per CDR3 protein. The data contain 25,000 to 30,000 distinct CDR3 sequences, 5.7% of them singletons. Input material: whole blood. All receptors derive from an adult who was a healthcare worker with PCR-confirmed SARS-CoV-2 infection or an uninfected control (not recorded which).

This clonotype was counted many times. The V gene is TRBV6-1, the J gene TRBJ1-6; 8 bases line up with TRBD1. The V gene's germline CDR1 is MNHNS and CDR2 SASEGT. V shed 6 bases and J 10 bases; nucleotides not matched to a gene: 11. The CDR3 is made up of 15 amino acids. The CDR3 DNA follows: TGTGCCAGCAGCCAACAGGGGGTTGGGGGATCACCCCTCCACTTT. This translates into CASSQQGVGGSPLHF.

This clonotype showed up just a few times. The gene calls are TRBV5-1 and TRBJ1-1, with D possibly matching TRBD1 (6 bases). The CDR3 covers 14 residues. CDR1 SGHRS and CDR2 YFSETQ come from the germline V gene. V was pared by 4 bases and J by 1 base, with 11 bases between. This CDR3 reads CASSVVTGNTEAFF. As DNA, the CDR3 is TGCGCCAGCAGCGTGGTGACAGGGAACACTGAAGCTTTCTTT.

This clonotype has a count of ten or more. The rearrangement uses TRBV6-5 and TRBJ2-3; TRBD1 agrees at 7 bases. Germline CDR1 reads MNHEY; CDR2 reads SVGAGI. This CDR3 has 14 amino acids. V lost 5 bases and J lost 2; bases outside the gene matches: 4. CDR3 in amino acids: CASSTGQITDTQYF. In DNA form, the CDR3 reads TGTGCCAGCAGTACGGGACAGATCACAGATACGCAGTATTTT.

This clonotype was counted ten times or more. This rearrangement joins TRBV9 to TRBJ1-2; no reliable D call. The CDR3 runs 16 residues. The germline V gene encodes CDR1 SGDLS and CDR2 YYNGEE. The ends were cut back, 4 bases at V and 4 bases at J, with 20 bases in the middle. CDR3 in DNA: TGTGCCAGCAGCCCCCTGGGTGGCTTGGTGTCCTATGGCTACACCTTC. Protein: CASSPLGGLVSYGYTF.

This clonotype was seen many times. V gene TRBV20-1 combines with J gene TRBJ1-2; TRBD1 aligns across 12 bases. Germline V gene data show CDR1 as DFQATT and CDR2 as SNEGSKA (reference sequence). V trimming: 4 bases; J trimming: 2 bases; junction bases outside the gene matches: 5. CDR3 length: 15 residues. The DNA of the CDR3 is TGCAGTGCTAACTCCGGGACAGGGGGCAACTATGGCTACACCTTC. It encodes CSANSGTGGNYGYTF.

The chain recombines TRBV5-6 with TRBJ1-4; 11 bases are shared with TRBD1. CDR3 length: 15 residues. V trimming: 5 bases; J trimming: 7 bases; junction bases outside the gene matches: 7. Germline V CDR1 and CDR2: SGHDT, YYEEEE. The CDR3 bases are TGTGCCAGCAGATCATCCGGGACAGGGGGTGAAAAACTGTTTTTT. It codes for CASRSSGTGGEKLFF.

This clonotype occurred many times. The chain carries TRBV7-8 and TRBJ2-3; 8 positions match TRBD2. J gave up 2 bases and V 5 bases, and 9 bases lay outside the gene matches. From germline, CDR1 is SGHVS and CDR2 FQNEAQ. This CDR3 has 16 amino acids. The CDR3 DNA is TGTGCCAGCAGCCCTAAGCTAGCGGGCCCCACAGATACGCAGTATTTT. This sequence encodes CASSPKLAGPTDTQYF.

The chain couples TRBV4-3 to TRBJ2-7; D may be TRBD1 (6 bases). Germline CDR1 reads LGHNA; CDR2 reads YSLEER. CDR3 length equals 15 residues. Trimming removed 1 base from V and 1 base from J, with 11 bases in between. CDR3 sequence: CASSQGVQGSYEQYF. The CDR3 nucleotides are TGCGCCAGCAGCCAAGGCGTCCAGGGGTCCTACGAGCAGTACTTC.

This clonotype was recorded many times. This chain uses TRBV20-1 with TRBJ2-3, with 10 nucleotides matching TRBD1. CDR1 is DFQATT and CDR2 is SNEGSKA in the germline V gene (reference sequence). CDR3 size: 14 residues. The V gene end was trimmed by 7 bases and the J gene end by 5 bases; junction bases not matched to a gene: 9. The CDR3 nucleotides are TGCAGTGGAAGCGGGACAGGGGAATTAGATACGCAGTATTTT. Its translation: CSGSGTGELDTQYF.

This clonotype appeared many times. V gene TRBV5-5 combines with J gene TRBJ1-2; the D is unclear. This CDR3 is 13 amino acids long. Germline CDR1 and CDR2: SGHKS and YYEKEE (reference sequence). V was pared by 4 bases and J by 6 bases, with 13 bases between. In DNA form, the CDR3 reads TGTGCCAGCAGCCCGAGGTCGGTTAATGGCTACACCTTC. It encodes CASSPRSVNGYTF.

This clonotype has only a few counts. This rearrangement joins TRBV2 to TRBJ2-7; 8 bases are shared with TRBD2. V lost 6 bases and J lost 4; bases outside the gene matches: 8. There are 14 residues in the CDR3. The germline V gene encodes CDR1 SNHLY and CDR2 FYNNEI. In DNA form, the CDR3 reads TGTGCCAGCAGACCGTCTGGCGGGGGGTACGAGCAGTACTTC. Translated: CASRPSGGGYEQYF.

There are many counts of this clonotype. The chain carries TRBV10-1 and TRBJ2-1; 10 bases fit TRBD2. With 5 bases clipped from V and 5 bases from J, the junction kept 9 bases outside the gene matches. The CDR3 sequence is 16 residues long. The V gene's germline CDR1 is WNHNN and CDR2 SYGVQD (reference sequence). CDR3 DNA: TGCGCCAGCAGTAACCGCCTAGCGGGGGCTAACAATGAGCAGTTCTTC. Its protein is CASSNRLAGANNEQFF.

In its sample, this clonotype was seen many times. The chain couples TRBV4-2 to TRBJ2-7; 8 bases are a match to TRBD1. V lost 4 bases and J lost 5; bases outside the gene matches: 10. Germline lookup yields CDR1 LGHNA and CDR2 YNFKEQ. This CDR3 is built from 15 residues. The CDR3 reads CASSREDRVNDEQYF. The CDR3 bases are TGTGCCAGCAGCCGAGAGGACAGGGTAAACGACGAGCAGTACTTC.

The chain links TRBV12-5 to TRBJ2-3; TRBD1 is a possible D gene (6 bases). The CDR3 totals 14 residues. Germline CDR1 reads LGHNT; CDR2 reads FRNRAP. Trimming pared 5 bases from V and 3 bases from J, leaving 12 bases between. The CDR3 bases are TGTGCTAGTGGTATTCCGGACAGAACAGATACGCAGTATTTT. This codes for CASGIPDRTDTQYF. Variable domain in full (rest from reference TRBV12-5 and TRBJ2-3): DARVTQTPRHKVTEMGQEVTMRCQPILGHNTVFWYRQTMMQGLELLAYFRNRAPLDDSGMPKDRFSAEMPDATLATLKIQPSEPRDSAVYFCASGIPDRTDTQYFGPGTRLTVL.

This clonotype was seen repeatedly, ten times or more. The rearrangement uses TRBV20-1 and TRBJ2-5, with D perhaps matching TRBD1 or TRBD2 (7 bases each). V lost 7 bases to trimming and J lost 4 bases, with 13 bases between them. The CDR3 length is 12 residues. Germline V gene lookup returns CDR1 DFQATT and CDR2 SNEGSKA (reference sequence). CDR3 coding DNA: TGCAGTGTCGGGAGGACAGGAGAGACCCAGTACTTC. Its translation is CSVGRTGETQYF.

Ten or more counts support this clonotype. This chain connects TRBV5-3 to TRBJ1-5; no firm D call. TRBV5-3 is marked as an open reading frame, function uncertain. The CDR3 is 19 residues long. Trimming took off 0 bases at V and 0 bases at J, with 19 bases between the two ends. In DNA form, the CDR3 reads TGTGCCAGAAGCTTGGAGTATGAAAACGGTAGTTATAGCAATCAGCCCCAGCATTTT. It codes for CARSLEYENGSYSNQPQHF.

This clonotype was picked up many times. The rearrangement links TRBV30 to TRBJ2-7; D not certain. CDR3 length: 16 residues. Germline V gives CDR1 GTSNPN, CDR2 SVGIG (reference sequence). The ends were cut back, 0 bases at V and 6 bases at J, with 21 bases in the middle. CDR3 in DNA: TGTGCCTGGAGTGTATACTTCGCCGGCGAAGTAGGCGAGCAGTACTTC. This gives the protein CAWSVYFAGEVGEQYF. Together with reference TRBV30 and TRBJ2-7, the CDR3 gives the full variable domain: SQTIHQWPATLVQPVGSPLSLECTVEGTSNPNLYWYRQAAGRGLQLLFYSVGIGQISSEVPQNLSASRPQDRQFILSSKKLLLSDSGFYLCAWSVYFAGEVGEQYFGPGTRLTVT.

This clonotype was seen repeatedly, ten times or more. The rearrangement joins TRBV20-1 to TRBJ2-4; TRBD1 matches 8 bases. The CDR3 loop spans 13 amino acids. Losses at the gene ends were 0 bases for V and 7 bases for J; bases not matched to a gene: 2. The germline CDR1 and CDR2 sequences are DFQATT and SNEGSKA (reference sequence). CDR3 nucleotide sequence: TGCAGTGCTAGAGATTACAGGGGGAACATTCAGTACTTC. Its protein product is CSARDYRGNIQYF.

This clonotype occurred a few times. The chain links TRBV27 to TRBJ2-2, with D unclear. The CDR3 loop spans 13 amino acids. Trimming removed 2 bases at V and 5 bases at J, with 6 bases between. Germline-derived CDR1 and CDR2 are MNHEY and SMNVEV (reference sequence). For the CDR3, the DNA is TGTGCCAGCAGTTTAGTTGTTACCGGGGAGCTGTTTTTT. Amino acids: CASSLVVTGELFF.

This clonotype was seen more than once but under ten times. V gene TRBV7-2 combines with J gene TRBJ1-5, with D unclear. Germline V gene data show CDR1 as SGHTA and CDR2 as FQGNSA. This CDR3 comprises 13 residues. V was trimmed by 3 bases and J by 4 bases, leaving 7 bases between them. The CDR3 region has the DNA TGTGCCAGCAGCTTTTCAAGGAATCAGCCCCAGCATTTT. Encoded protein: CASSFSRNQPQHF. Full variable domain (outside the CDR3, taken from reference TRBV7-2 and TRBJ1-5): GAGVSQSPSNKVTEKGKDVELRCDPISGHTALYWYRQSLGQGLEFLIYFQGNSAPDKSGLPSDRFSAERTGGSVSTLTIQRTQQEDSAVYLCASSFSRNQPQHFGDGTRLSIL.

This clonotype was detected only a few times. The gene calls are TRBV20-1 and TRBJ2-1; TRBD2 matches 8 bases. The CDR3 extends over 13 amino acids. J lost 8 bases, V lost 0 bases, and 3 bases had no gene match. Germline V gives CDR1 DFQATT, CDR2 SNEGSKA (reference sequence). CDR3 DNA sequence: TGCAGTGCTAGAGATAGGACTAGCTATGAGCAGTTCTTC. Protein product: CSARDRTSYEQFF.

This clonotype has a count of ten or more. This sequence joins TRBV5-5 and TRBJ2-5; D perhaps matches TRBD2 (6 bases). There are 16 residues in the CDR3. V lost 2 bases, J lost 5 bases, and 19 bases lay in between. Germline V gene lookup returns CDR1 SGHKS and CDR2 YYEKEE (reference sequence). As DNA, the CDR3 is TGTGCCAGCAGCTTCGCCGGGACTCCCTGGCAGGAGACCCAGTACTTC. Translating gives CASSFAGTPWQETQYF.

CDR3 residues: CAISDVLAGTQETQYF. The CDR3 DNA follows: TGTGCCATCAGTGATGTTCTAGCGGGGACCCAAGAGACCCAGTACTTC. The V and J genes are TRBV10-3 and TRBJ2-5; 9 positions agree with TRBD2. The CDR3 is 16 amino acids. The ends lost 3 bases at V and 1 base at J; junction bases unmatched: 6. The germline gives CDR1 ENHRY, CDR2 SYGVKD.

This clonotype is termed medium-sized (0.01 to 0.1%). The chain couples TRBV7-2 to TRBJ2-1, with a tentative D call TRBD2 (5 bases). CDR1 and CDR2 (germline): SGHTA, FQGNSA. The V end lost 1 base, the J end lost 6 bases, and 7 bases lay between the germline ends. The CDR3 spans 13 residues. The CDR3 spells CASSLERGNEQFF. DNA for the CDR3: TGTGCCAGCAGCTTAGAACGGGGCAATGAGCAGTTCTTC.

The chain employs TRBV5-4 and TRBJ2-1; tentatively, D is TRBD2 (5 bases). Germline V gene data show CDR1 as SGHNT and CDR2 as YYREEE (reference sequence). The CDR3 length is 14 residues. V lost 1 base, J lost 9 bases, and 14 bases lay in between. Written as DNA, the CDR3 is TGTGCCAGCAGCTTGTTAGACTTGGGGAGTGAGCAGTTCTTC. This gives the protein CASSLLDLGSEQFF.